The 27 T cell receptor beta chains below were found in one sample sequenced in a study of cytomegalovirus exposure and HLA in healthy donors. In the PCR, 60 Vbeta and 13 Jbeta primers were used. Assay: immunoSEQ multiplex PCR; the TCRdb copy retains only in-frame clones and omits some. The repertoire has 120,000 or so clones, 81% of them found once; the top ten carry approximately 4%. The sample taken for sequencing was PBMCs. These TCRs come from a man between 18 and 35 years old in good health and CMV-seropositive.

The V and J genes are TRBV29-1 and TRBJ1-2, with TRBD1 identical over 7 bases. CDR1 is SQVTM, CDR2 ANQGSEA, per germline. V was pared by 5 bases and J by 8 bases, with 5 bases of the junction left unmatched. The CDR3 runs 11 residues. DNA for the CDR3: TGCAGCGTTTACTACAGGGGCGGCTACACCTTC. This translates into CSVYYRGGYTF.

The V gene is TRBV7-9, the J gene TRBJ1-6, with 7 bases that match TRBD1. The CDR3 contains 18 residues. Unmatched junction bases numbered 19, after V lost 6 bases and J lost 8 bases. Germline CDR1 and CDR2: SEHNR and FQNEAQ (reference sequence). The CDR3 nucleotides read TGTGCCAGCAGAACACTCCGCCCTGGGGACAGCAGGGATTCACCCCTCCACTTT. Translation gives CASRTLRPGDSRDSPLHF.

This CDR3 reads CASSQGQGAGQPQHF. As DNA, the CDR3 is TGCGCCAGCAGCCAAGGACAGGGGGCCGGTCAGCCCCAGCATTTT. The J gene is TRBJ1-5, the V gene TRBV4-3; 10 bases map to TRBD1. V shed 1 base, J shed 6 bases, and the junction held 3 bases outside the gene matches. This CDR3 region has 15 residues. The germline V gene encodes CDR1 LGHNA and CDR2 YSLEER.

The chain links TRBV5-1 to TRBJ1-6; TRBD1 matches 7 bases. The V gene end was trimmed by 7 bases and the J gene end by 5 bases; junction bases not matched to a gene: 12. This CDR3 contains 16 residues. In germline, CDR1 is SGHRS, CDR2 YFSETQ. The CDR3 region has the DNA TGCGCCAGCCACCTAGGGACAGAGACCCATAATTCACCCCTCCACTTT. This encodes CASHLGTETHNSPLHF. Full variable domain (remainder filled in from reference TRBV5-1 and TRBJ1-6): KAGVTQTPRYLIKTRGQQVTLSCSPISGHRSVSWYQQTPGQGLQFLFEYFSETQRNKGNFPGRFSGRQFSNSRSEMNVSTLELGDSALYLCASHLGTETHNSPLHFGNGTRLTVT.

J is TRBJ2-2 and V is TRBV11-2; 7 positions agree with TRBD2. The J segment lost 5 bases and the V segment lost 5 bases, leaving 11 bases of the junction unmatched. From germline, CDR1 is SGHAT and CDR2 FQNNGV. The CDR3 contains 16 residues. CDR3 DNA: TGTGCCAGCAGCAACGCCCGCGGGAGTGGTACCGGGGAGCTGTTTTTT. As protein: CASSNARGSGTGELFF.

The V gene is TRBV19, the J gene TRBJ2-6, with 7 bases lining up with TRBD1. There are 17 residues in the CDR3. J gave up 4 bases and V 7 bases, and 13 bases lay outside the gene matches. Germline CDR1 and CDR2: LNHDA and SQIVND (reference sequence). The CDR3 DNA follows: TGTGCCAGTAAGGGTCTAGGGGGCATGGCGGGGGCCAACGTCCTGACTTTC. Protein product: CASKGLGGMAGANVLTF.

As DNA, the CDR3 is TGCGCCAGCAGCATGAGAGGAGGGGGCGCAGATACGCAGTATTTT. Translating it yields CASSMRGGGADTQYF. The chain uses TRBV10-1 and TRBJ2-3, with D perhaps TRBD1 (7 bases). The ends were cut back, 6 bases at V and 4 bases at J, with 17 bases in the middle. Germline V lookup: CDR1 WNHNN, CDR2 SYGVQD (reference sequence). The CDR3 is made up of 15 amino acids.

CDR3 sequence reads: CASSISGSREQFF. The CDR3 DNA reads TGTGCCAGCAGCATTAGCGGGAGTCGTGAGCAGTTCTTC. The V call is TRBV11-3, the J call TRBJ2-1; TRBD2 matches at 9 bases. CDR3 size: 13 residues. Germline CDR1 SGHNT, CDR2 YENEEA. Germline trimming cut 5 bases from V and 9 bases from J; bases unmatched to any gene: 5.

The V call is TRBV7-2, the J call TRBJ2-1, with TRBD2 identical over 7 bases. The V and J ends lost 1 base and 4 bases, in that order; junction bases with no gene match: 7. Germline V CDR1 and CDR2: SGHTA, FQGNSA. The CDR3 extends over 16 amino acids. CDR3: CASSLVFSGSYNEQFF. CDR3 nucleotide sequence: TGTGCCAGCAGCTTAGTTTTTAGCGGGTCGTACAATGAGCAGTTCTTC. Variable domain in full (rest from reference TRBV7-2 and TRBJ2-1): GAGVSQSPSNKVTEKGKDVELRCDPISGHTALYWYRQSLGQGLEFLIYFQGNSAPDKSGLPSDRFSAERTGGSVSTLTIQRTQQEDSAVYLCASSLVFSGSYNEQFFGPGTRLTVL.

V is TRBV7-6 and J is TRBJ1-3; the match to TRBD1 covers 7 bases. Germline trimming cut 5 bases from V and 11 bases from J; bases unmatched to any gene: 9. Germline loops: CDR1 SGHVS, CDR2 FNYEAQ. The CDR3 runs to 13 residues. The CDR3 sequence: CASSLRDRGPIYF. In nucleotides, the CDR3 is TGTGCCAGCAGCCTCCGGGACAGAGGGCCCATATATTTT.

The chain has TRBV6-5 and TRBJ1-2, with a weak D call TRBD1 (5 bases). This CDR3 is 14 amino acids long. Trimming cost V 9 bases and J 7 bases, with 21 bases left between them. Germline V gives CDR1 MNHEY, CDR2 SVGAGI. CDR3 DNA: TGTGCCAGTACACGAGAGGCAGGGAGGAGTGGCTACACCTTC. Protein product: CASTREAGRSGYTF.

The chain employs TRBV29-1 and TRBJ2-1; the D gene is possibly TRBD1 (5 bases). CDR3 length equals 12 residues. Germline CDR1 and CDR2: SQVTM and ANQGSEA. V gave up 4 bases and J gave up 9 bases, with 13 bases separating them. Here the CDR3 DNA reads TGCAGCGTTGTTAAGGGGTCCGGTGAGCAGTTCTTC. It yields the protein CSVVKGSGEQFF.

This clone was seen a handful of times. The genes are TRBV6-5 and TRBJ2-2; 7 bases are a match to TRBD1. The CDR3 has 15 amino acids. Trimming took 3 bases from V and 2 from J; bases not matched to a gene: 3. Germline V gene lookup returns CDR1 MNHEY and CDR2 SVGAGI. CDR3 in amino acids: CASSYTGANTGELFF. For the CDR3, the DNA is TGTGCCAGCAGTTATACAGGGGCTAACACCGGGGAGCTGTTTTTT.

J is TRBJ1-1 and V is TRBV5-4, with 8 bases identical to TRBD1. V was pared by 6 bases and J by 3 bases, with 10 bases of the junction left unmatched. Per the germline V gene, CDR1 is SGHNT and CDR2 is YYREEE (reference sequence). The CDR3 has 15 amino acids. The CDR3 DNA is TGTGCCAGCACCGCGGACAGGGAGGCGGACACTGAAGCTTTCTTT. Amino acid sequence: CASTADREADTEAFF.

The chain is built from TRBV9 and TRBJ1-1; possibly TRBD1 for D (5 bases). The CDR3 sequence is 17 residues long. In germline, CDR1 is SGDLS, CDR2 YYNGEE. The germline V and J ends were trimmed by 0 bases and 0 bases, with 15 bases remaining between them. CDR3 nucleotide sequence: TGTGCCAGCAGCGTAGCCTCCATTGACAGTTTGAACACTGAAGCTTTCTTT. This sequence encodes CASSVASIDSLNTEAFF.

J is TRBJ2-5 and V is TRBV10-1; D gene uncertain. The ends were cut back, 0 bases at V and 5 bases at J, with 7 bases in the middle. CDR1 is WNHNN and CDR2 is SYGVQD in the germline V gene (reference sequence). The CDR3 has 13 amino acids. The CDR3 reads CASSESNWETQYF. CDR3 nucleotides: TGCGCCAGCAGTGAGTCCAACTGGGAGACCCAGTACTTC.

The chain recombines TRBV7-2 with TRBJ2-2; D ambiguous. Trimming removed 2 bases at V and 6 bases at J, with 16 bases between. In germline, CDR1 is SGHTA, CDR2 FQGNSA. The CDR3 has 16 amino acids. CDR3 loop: CASSLYTVAVAGELFF. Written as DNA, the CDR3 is TGTGCCAGCAGCTTATACACGGTTGCGGTGGCCGGGGAGCTGTTTTTT. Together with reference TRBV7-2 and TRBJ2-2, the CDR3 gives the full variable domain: GAGVSQSPSNKVTEKGKDVELRCDPISGHTALYWYRQSLGQGLEFLIYFQGNSAPDKSGLPSDRFSAERTGGSVSTLTIQRTQQEDSAVYLCASSLYTVAVAGELFFGEGSRLTVL.

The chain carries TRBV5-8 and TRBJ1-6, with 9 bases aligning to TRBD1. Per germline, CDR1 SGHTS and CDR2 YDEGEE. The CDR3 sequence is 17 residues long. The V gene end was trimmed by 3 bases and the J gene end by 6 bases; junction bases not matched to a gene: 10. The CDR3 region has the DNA TGTGCCAGCAGCTGGAGAATAGACAGGGGGGCTAATTCACCCCTCCACTTT. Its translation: CASSWRIDRGANSPLHF.

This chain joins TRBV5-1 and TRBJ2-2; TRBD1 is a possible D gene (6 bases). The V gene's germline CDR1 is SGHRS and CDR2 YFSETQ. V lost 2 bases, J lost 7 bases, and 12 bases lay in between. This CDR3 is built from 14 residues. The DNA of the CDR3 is TGCGCCAGCAGCTTAGAAACAGGGCACGGGGAGCTGTTTTTT. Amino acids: CASSLETGHGELFF.

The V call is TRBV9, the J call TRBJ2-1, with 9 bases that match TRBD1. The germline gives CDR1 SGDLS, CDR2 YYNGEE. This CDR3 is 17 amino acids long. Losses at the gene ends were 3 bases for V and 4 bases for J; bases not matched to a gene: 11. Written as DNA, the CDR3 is TGTGCCAGCAGCGGAGGAGGGGACAGGGAGGCTTACAATGAGCAGTTCTTC. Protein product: CASSGGGDREAYNEQFF.

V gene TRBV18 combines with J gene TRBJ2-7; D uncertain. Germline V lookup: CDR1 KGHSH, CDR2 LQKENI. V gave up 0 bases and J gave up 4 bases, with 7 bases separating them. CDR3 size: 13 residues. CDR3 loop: CASSPPHIYEQYF. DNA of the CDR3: TGTGCCAGCTCACCACCTCACATTTACGAGCAGTACTTC.

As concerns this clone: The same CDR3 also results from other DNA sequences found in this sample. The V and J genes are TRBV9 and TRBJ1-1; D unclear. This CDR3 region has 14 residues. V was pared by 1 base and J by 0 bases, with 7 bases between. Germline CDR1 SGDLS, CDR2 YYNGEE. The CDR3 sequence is CASSVTALNTEAFF. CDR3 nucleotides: TGTGCCAGCAGCGTAACCGCGTTGAACACTGAAGCTTTCTTT.

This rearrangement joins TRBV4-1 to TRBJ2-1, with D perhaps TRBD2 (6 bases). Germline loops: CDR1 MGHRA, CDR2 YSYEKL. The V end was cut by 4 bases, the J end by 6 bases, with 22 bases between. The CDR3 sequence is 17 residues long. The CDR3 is CASSLRLRESGGNEQFF. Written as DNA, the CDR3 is TGCGCCAGCAGCCTGCGACTTCGGGAGAGTGGAGGCAATGAGCAGTTCTTC.

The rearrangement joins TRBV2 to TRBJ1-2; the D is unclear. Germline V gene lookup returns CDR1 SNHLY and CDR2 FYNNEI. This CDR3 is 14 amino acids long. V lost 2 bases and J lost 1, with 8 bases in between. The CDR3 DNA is TGTGCCAGCAGTGAACGAGGACTTAACTATGGCTACACCTTC. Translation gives CASSERGLNYGYTF.

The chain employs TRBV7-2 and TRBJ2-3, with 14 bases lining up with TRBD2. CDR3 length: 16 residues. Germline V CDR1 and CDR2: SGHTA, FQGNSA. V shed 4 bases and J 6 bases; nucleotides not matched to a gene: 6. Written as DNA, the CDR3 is TGTGCCAGCAGCTCCTTGGGACTAGCGGGAGCTGATACGCAGTATTTT. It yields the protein CASSSLGLAGADTQYF. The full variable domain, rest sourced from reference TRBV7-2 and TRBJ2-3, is GAGVSQSPSNKVTEKGKDVELRCDPISGHTALYWYRQSLGQGLEFLIYFQGNSAPDKSGLPSDRFSAERTGGSVSTLTIQRTQQEDSAVYLCASSSLGLAGADTQYFGPGTRLTVL.

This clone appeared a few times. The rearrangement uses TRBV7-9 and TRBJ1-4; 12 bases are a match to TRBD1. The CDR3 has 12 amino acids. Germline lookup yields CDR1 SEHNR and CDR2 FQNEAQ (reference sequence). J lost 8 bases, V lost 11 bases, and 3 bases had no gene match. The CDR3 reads CAGGTGGEKLFF. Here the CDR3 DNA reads TGTGCCGGGGGGACAGGGGGCGAAAAACTGTTTTTT. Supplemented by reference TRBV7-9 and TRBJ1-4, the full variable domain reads DTGVSQNPRHKITKRGQNVTFRCDPISEHNRLYWYRQTLGQGPEFLTYFQNEAQLEKSRLLSDRFSAERPKGSFSTLEIQRTEQGDSAMYLCAGGTGGEKLFFGSGTQLSVL.

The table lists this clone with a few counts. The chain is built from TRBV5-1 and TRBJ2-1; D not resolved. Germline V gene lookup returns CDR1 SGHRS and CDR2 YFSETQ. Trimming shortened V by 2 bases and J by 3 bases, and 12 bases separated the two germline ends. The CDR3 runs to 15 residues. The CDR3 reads CASSLEVYDYNEQFF. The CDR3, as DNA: TGCGCCAGCAGCTTAGAGGTATACGACTACAATGAGCAGTTCTTC.